Listed below are T cell receptor beta chains from one sample, sequenced in a study of shared clonotypes between healthy human individuals. Assay used: immunoSEQ multiplex PCR; TCRdb lists only in-frame clones, some missing. The sample lists 1.4 million to 1.5 million clones, 95% to 97% occurring once. Sequencing used naive CD4+ T cells sorted from blood. These receptors all come from a man aged 25 to 45 in good health. CDR3s include the opening cysteine and the closing phenylalanine or tryptophan. The order of the fields is clone size, D gene, V gene, J gene, CDR3 DNA, CDR3 protein. A D gene is named only where the DNA matches it firmly. A row's size may be missing; if present it is once, few, many or a size class.

once,TRBD2,TRBV15,TRBJ2-5,TGTGCCACCAGCAGAGGGGGTAGCGGGGGGGTCCAAGAGACCCAGTACTTC,CATSRGGSGGVQETQYF
-,-,TRBV6-5,TRBJ1-5,TGTGCCAGCAGAGGGGGGGATCAGCCCCAGCATTTT,CASRGGDQPQHF
-,-,TRBV7-6,TRBJ2-7,TGTGCCAGCAGCTTATCTGGGCAGGGCCGCTACGAGCAGTACTTC,CASSLSGQGRYEQYF
-,-,TRBV6-1,TRBJ2-5,TGTGCCAGCAGTGAGGTCCGACCTACACAAGAGACCCAGTACTTC,CASSEVRPTQETQYF
once,-,TRBV27,TRBJ1-5,TGTGCCAGCAGTTCGGAGGACGCTCGTAGCAATCAGCCCCAGCATTTT,CASSSEDARSNQPQHF
-,-,TRBV6-5,TRBJ1-2,TGTGCCAGCAGTTACTCAGGGGCGGTAGACTATGGCTACACCTTC,CASSYSGAVDYGYTF
-,-,TRBV28,TRBJ2-1,TGTGCCAGCAGCGTCGAGTACAATGAGCAGTTCTTC,CASSVEYNEQFF
-,-,TRBV7-2,TRBJ2-1,TGTGCCAGCAGCCAGTTTCTGGGAGTTTCCTACAATGAGCAGTTCTTC,CASSQFLGVSYNEQFF
-,-,TRBV18,TRBJ2-5,TGTGCCAGCTCACCCCCCATCGAGACCCAGTACTTC,CASSPPIETQYF
-,-,TRBV11-2,TRBJ1-1,TGTGCCAGCAGCCATCCGCGAAGGGGATTGAACACTGAAGCTTTCTTT,CASSHPRRGLNTEAFF
-,-,TRBV4-3,TRBJ1-2,TGCGCCAGCAGCCAAACCCTCGCCAACTATGGCTACACCTTC,CASSQTLANYGYTF
once,-,TRBV27,TRBJ1-2,TGTGCCAGCAGGAGACGGGACACATCTAACTATGGCTACACCTTC,CASRRRDTSNYGYTF
few,-,TRBV5-4,TRBJ2-2,TGTGCCAGCAGGCCGTTAGAAGGGGCCGGGGAGCTGTTTTTT,CASRPLEGAGELFF
-,TRBD2,TRBV29-1,TRBJ2-1,TGCAGCGTTGGCCCAGGACTAGCGGGAGTACATGAGCAGTTCTTC,CSVGPGLAGVHEQFF
-,-,TRBV9,TRBJ1-1,TGTGCCAGCAGCGTAGGTGGGTGGGCACGGAACACTGAAGCTTTCTTT,CASSVGGWARNTEAFF
-,-,TRBV6-6,TRBJ1-5,TGTGCCAGCAGAGGATCAGGACAGCCCCAGCATTTT,CASRGSGQPQHF
-,TRBD1,TRBV5-1,TRBJ2-3,TGCGCCAGCAGCCCCGGGACAGGCAGCACAGATACGCAGTATTTT,CASSPGTGSTDTQYF
-,TRBD2,TRBV5-1,TRBJ2-3,TGCGCCAGCAGCTTGGTGCTAGCGGGAGGGCCCACAGATACGCAGTATTTT,CASSLVLAGGPTDTQYF
once,-,TRBV5-5,TRBJ2-7,TGTGCCAGCAGCTTGTCGTCTCCACCGGTCCACGAGCAGTACTTC,CASSLSSPPVHEQYF
-,TRBD1,TRBV18,TRBJ1-3,TGTGCCAGCTCACCCCCGGGACAGGGGAGAAACACCATATATTTT,CASSPPGQGRNTIYF
-,-,TRBV7-2,TRBJ2-1,TGTGCCAGCAGCTTAAGGCAGGTCGGGGATTGGCAGTTCTTC,CASSLRQVGDWQFF
-,-,TRBV20-1,TRBJ1-2,TGCAGTGCTGCACAGGGAGCTGGCTACACCTTC,CSAAQGAGYTF
-,-,TRBV9,TRBJ2-2,TGTGCCAGCAGCGTTGCCGGGGAGCTGTTTTTT,CASSVAGELFF
-,-,TRBV6-6,TRBJ2-2,TGTGCCAGCAGTAGGACTGTTGAAACCGGGGAGCTGTTTTTT,CASSRTVETGELFF
-,-,TRBV11-2,TRBJ2-2,TGTGCCAGCGTCAAGAGGGCCCGGGACAAACCGAACACCGGGGAGCTGTTTTTT,CASVKRARDKPNTGELFF
-,-,TRBV7-2,TRBJ1-4,TGTGCCAGCAGATCAGCAGGGGTGGCGGAAAAACTGTTTTTT,CASRSAGVAEKLFF
-,-,TRBV5-5,TRBJ1-1,TGTGCCAGCAGCTTGGCAACCAGGGAGAACACTGAAGCTTTCTTT,CASSLATRENTEAFF
-,-,TRBV6-6,TRBJ2-7,TGTGCCAGCAGTTACTCGATGGGGGGCTACGAGCAGTACTTC,CASSYSMGGYEQYF
-,-,TRBV19,TRBJ1-2,TGTGCCAGCACCACATCCCGTGGAGGCTACACCTTC,CASTTSRGGYTF
-,-,TRBV5-1,TRBJ1-2,TGCGCCAGCAGCTTGTATTTTTCAAGTCTTCTGCCCGTCTCCAACTATGGCTACACCTTC,CASSLYFSSLLPVSNYGYTF
-,TRBD2,TRBV30,TRBJ2-3,TGTGCCTGGAGTGTACTAGCGGGAGGGCCAGCAGATACGCAGTATTTT,CAWSVLAGGPADTQYF
once,-,TRBV28,TRBJ1-5,TGTGCCAGCAGCCGAGCGGACAATCAGCCCCAGCATTTT,CASSRADNQPQHF
-,-,TRBV6-6,TRBJ1-1,TGTGCCAGCAGTTACTCGGACACTGAAGCTTTCTTT,CASSYSDTEAFF
-,TRBD1,TRBV7-7,TRBJ2-7,TGTGCTAGCAGCTTGGACAGGACGGGCGAGCAGTACTTC,CASSLDRTGEQYF
-,-,TRBV5-4,TRBJ1-1,TGTGCCAGCAGCCGCAGACAAACGGGGTACACTGAAGCTTTCTTT,CASSRRQTGYTEAFF
-,-,TRBV7-6,TRBJ2-5,TGTGCCAGCAGCTTAGCGGCGACAGTTGAAGAGACCCAGTACTTC,CASSLAATVEETQYF
-,-,TRBV6-1,TRBJ2-5,TGTGCCAGCACCCTAAACCAAGAGACCCAGTACTTC,CASTLNQETQYF
-,TRBD2,TRBV28,TRBJ2-7,TGTGCCAGCAACCCTCAAATCGGACTAGCGGGAGGAACCCACGAGCAGTACTTC,CASNPQIGLAGGTHEQYF
-,-,TRBV6-6,TRBJ2-7,TGTGCCAGCAGTGGACAGGCGGGGGGCGAGCAGTACTTC,CASSGQAGGEQYF
-,TRBD1,TRBV5-1,TRBJ1-2,TGCGCCAGCAGCTTACCGGGACAGGGCTTTCATGGCTACACCTTC,CASSLPGQGFHGYTF
-,TRBD2,TRBV18,TRBJ2-3,TGTGCCAGCTCACCACCTCAGGGACTAGCCCCAGATACGCAGTATTTT,CASSPPQGLAPDTQYF
-,TRBD2,TRBV7-8,TRBJ2-1,TGTGCCAGCAGCTTAGGTCCAGGGCGGGGGAATGAGCAGTTCTTC,CASSLGPGRGNEQFF
few,-,TRBV2,TRBJ1-2,TGTGCCAGCAGTCCACAGGGTTCAGGAGGCTACACCTTC,CASSPQGSGGYTF
-,-,TRBV20-1,TRBJ2-3,TGCAGTGCTAGAAAGACAGATACGCAGTATTTT,CSARKTDTQYF
-,TRBD2,TRBV18,TRBJ2-7,TGTGCCAGCTCACCACTGAGTGCGGGAGGCGGTTACGAGCAGTACTTC,CASSPLSAGGGYEQYF
-,TRBD2,TRBV6-6,TRBJ2-1,TGTGCCAGCAGGATCACGGGACTAGTGAGCTATGAGCAGTTCTTC,CASRITGLVSYEQFF
-,-,TRBV18,TRBJ2-3,TGTGCCAGCTCACCATTACGCGAGGGGGTCTCCACAGATACGCAGTATTTT,CASSPLREGVSTDTQYF
-,TRBD2,TRBV7-2,TRBJ2-5,TGTGCCAGCAGCTTAGTTGGGTTCGGTGCGGGAGCCCAGTACTTC,CASSLVGFGAGAQYF
-,-,TRBV6-5,TRBJ2-5,TGTGCCAGCAGTTCCCAGGGCGGGGAGACCCAGTACTTC,CASSSQGGETQYF
-,-,TRBV28,TRBJ1-3,TGTGCCAGCAGTTTTGATTTGGCTTCTGGAAACACCATATATTTT,CASSFDLASGNTIYF
-,TRBD1,TRBV5-1,TRBJ1-1,TGCGCCAGCAGCTTGCCCAGGGGGGGAGGTGAAGCTTTCTTT,CASSLPRGGGEAFF
-,-,TRBV5-1,TRBJ2-7,TGCGCCAGCAGCGCCGACTCAGACTACGAGCAGTACTTC,CASSADSDYEQYF
-,TRBD1,TRBV29-1,TRBJ2-7,TGCAGCGCTGGGACAGGGGGTACCTACGAGCAGTACTTC,CSAGTGGTYEQYF
-,-,TRBV5-1,TRBJ2-5,TGCGCCAGCACAAACCAGGGGCGCAGGGAGACCCAGTACTTC,CASTNQGRRETQYF
-,TRBD2,TRBV2,TRBJ2-3,TGTGCCAGGGGGACCGGGACTAGCGGGATAGTCAGCACAGATACGCAGTATTTT,CARGTGTSGIVSTDTQYF
-,-,TRBV6-1,TRBJ1-1,TGTGCCAGCAGCTCTATCCCCAGGGACCCGGGAGCTTTCTTT,CASSSIPRDPGAFF
-,-,TRBV5-1,TRBJ2-3,TGCGCCAGCAGCTCGGGACGGAACACAGATACGCAGTATTTT,CASSSGRNTDTQYF
-,-,TRBV5-4,TRBJ2-7,TGTGCCAGCAGCGCCGGGTGGGACTACGAGCAGTACTTC,CASSAGWDYEQYF
-,-,TRBV2,TRBJ1-2,TGTGCCAGCAGTGCTGGGGGCGCTGGCTACACCTTC,CASSAGGAGYTF